Presented here are 31 T cell receptor beta chains from one specimen sequenced in a study of blood T cell repertoires in COVID-19. The assay was immunoSEQ multiplex PCR, and TCRdb's table has in-frame clones only and misses some. The data contain around 60,000 clones, 90% of them singletons. Sequenced: peripheral blood. These receptors originate from a man in his fifties or sixties with active COVID-19.

This sequence joins TRBV10-3 and TRBJ2-1; TRBD2 might be the D (6 bases). Germline-derived CDR1 and CDR2 are ENHRY and SYGVKD. The length of the CDR3 is 18 residues. The V gene lost 4 bases and the J gene lost 6 bases, with 25 bases spanning the gap. CDR3 amino acids: CAISALPLEAGKTNEQFF. CDR3 nucleotide sequence: TGTGCCATCAGTGCCCTCCCTCTTGAAGCGGGCAAGACCAATGAGCAGTTCTTC.

V usage is TRBV28 and J usage is TRBJ1-3; D not resolved. Germline-derived CDR1 and CDR2 are MDHEN and SYDVKM. The CDR3 runs to 15 residues. V lost 2 bases to trimming and J lost 2 bases, with 10 bases between them. The CDR3 DNA sequence: TGTGCCAGCAGTTTAAGGCCCGGGGCTGGAAACACCATATATTTT. Amino acids: CASSLRPGAGNTIYF.

The V gene is TRBV4-3, the J gene TRBJ2-2; 7 bases map to TRBD1. From germline, CDR1 is LGHNA and CDR2 YSLEER. V shed 0 bases, J shed 3 bases, and the junction held 4 bases outside the gene matches. This CDR3 comprises 16 residues. The CDR3 reads CASSQDTTGDTGELFF. In DNA, the CDR3 is TGCGCCAGCAGCCAAGATACCACAGGGGACACCGGGGAGCTGTTTTTT.

This clone was recorded once. The V gene is TRBV14, the J gene TRBJ2-2; 7 bases agree with TRBD1. Germline V CDR1 and CDR2: SGHDN, FVKESK. V lost 3 bases and J lost 3; bases outside the gene matches: 10. The CDR3 totals 17 residues. CDR3 loop: CASSQIGRDRHTGELFF. CDR3 nucleotides: TGTGCCAGCAGCCAGATCGGCCGGGACAGACACACCGGGGAGCTGTTTTTT.

The chain recombines TRBV5-4 with TRBJ2-3; D is possibly TRBD1 (6 bases). The germline V gene has CDR1 SGHNT and CDR2 YYREEE (reference sequence). The V gene lost 4 bases and the J gene lost 1 base, with 13 bases spanning the gap. The CDR3 has 15 amino acids. CDR3 in DNA: TGTGCCAGCAGCCCAACGAGGACAGGCACAGATACGCAGTATTTT. As protein: CASSPTRTGTDTQYF.

The V and J genes are TRBV5-1 and TRBJ1-2, with D unclear. This CDR3 is built from 13 residues. Germline V lookup: CDR1 SGHRS, CDR2 YFSETQ. With 4 bases removed from V and 8 bases from J, the gap between germline ends came to 15 bases. The CDR3 region is CASSPQIEMGYTF. CDR3 DNA sequence: TGCGCCAGCAGCCCCCAAATAGAAATGGGCTACACCTTC.

This clone was detected only once. This chain links TRBV7-9 with TRBJ2-1, with TRBD1 matching over 8 bases. There are 14 residues in the CDR3. V lost 5 bases, J lost 4 bases, and 4 bases stayed unmatched. Germline-derived CDR1 and CDR2 are SEHNR and FQNEAQ (reference sequence). This CDR3 reads CASSHRDRYNEQFF. The CDR3 nucleotides read TGTGCCAGCAGCCACCGGGACAGGTACAATGAGCAGTTCTTC.

The chain uses TRBV5-1 and TRBJ1-1; D gene ambiguous. CDR3 length equals 15 residues. Germline V gene sequence: CDR1 SGHRS, CDR2 YFSETQ. V was pared by 0 bases and J by 0 bases, with 9 bases between. In DNA, the CDR3 is TGCGCCAGCAGCTTGGGGGCGGGGATGAACACTGAAGCTTTCTTT. It encodes CASSLGAGMNTEAFF.

The rearrangement links TRBV4-2 to TRBJ2-3, with TRBD2 matching 12 bases. Per germline, CDR1 LGHNA and CDR2 YNFKEQ. V was clipped by 3 bases and J by 3 bases; unmatched bases: 4. CDR3 length: 16 amino acids. CDR3 in DNA: TGTGCCAGCAGCCAGGAAGGGACTAGCGGGACAGATACGCAGTATTTT. Translated: CASSQEGTSGTDTQYF.

The sample holds a few counts of this clone. This chain uses TRBV11-2 with TRBJ2-2, with no clear D. The V and J ends lost 8 bases and 4 bases respectively, with 8 bases between them. The CDR3 totals 12 residues. From germline, CDR1 is SGHAT and CDR2 FQNNGV. CDR3 amino acids: CASHLSTGELFF. The CDR3 nucleotides are TGTGCCAGCCACCTAAGCACCGGGGAGCTGTTTTTT.

This clone was picked up a small number of times. The rearrangement joins TRBV28 to TRBJ2-7; D gene ambiguous. This CDR3 is built from 11 residues. The V gene lost 2 bases and the J gene lost 6 bases, with 5 bases spanning the gap. Germline values: CDR1 MDHEN, CDR2 SYDVKM. CDR3 in DNA: TGTGCCAGCAGTTTAGGGCGCGAGCAGTACTTC. It yields the protein CASSLGREQYF.

This clone occurred a few times. This rearrangement joins TRBV6-5 to TRBJ2-2; D perhaps matches TRBD2 (6 bases). The V and J ends lost 0 bases and 6 bases respectively, with 11 bases between them. CDR1 MNHEY and CDR2 SVGAGI come from the germline V gene. The CDR3 covers 15 residues. CDR3 region: CASSYSSGDAGELFF. CDR3 in DNA: TGTGCCAGCAGTTACTCGTCGGGGGACGCCGGGGAGCTGTTTTTT.

In this sample, this clone turned up a few times. The J gene is TRBJ1-1, the V gene TRBV28; TRBD1 is a possible D gene (6 bases). The CDR3 extends over 14 amino acids. With 9 bases removed from V and 0 bases from J, the gap between germline ends came to 14 bases. Germline V gives CDR1 MDHEN, CDR2 SYDVKM. The CDR3 loop is CARKVTGMNTEAFF. In DNA, the CDR3 is TGTGCCAGGAAAGTCACAGGGATGAACACTGAAGCTTTCTTT.

The chain links TRBV6-1 to TRBJ2-1; D not certain. Trimming removed 0 bases from V and 10 bases from J, with 7 bases in between. Per the germline V gene, CDR1 is MNHNS and CDR2 is SASEGT. The CDR3 sequence is 12 residues long. Written as DNA, the CDR3 is TGTGCCAGCAGTGAAGCACAGACGGAGCAGTTCTTC. Protein: CASSEAQTEQFF.

This chain joins TRBV18 and TRBJ2-7; 10 nucleotides agree with TRBD1. The CDR3 runs 14 residues. J lost 13 bases, V lost 4 bases, and 13 bases had no gene match. Germline V gene lookup returns CDR1 KGHSH and CDR2 LQKENI. CDR3 sequence reads: CASSRVAGTGDVYF. The CDR3 nucleotides read TGTGCCAGCTCACGGGTCGCCGGGACAGGGGACGTCTACTTC.

This clone has a single count. The chain is built from TRBV5-1 and TRBJ2-7, with TRBD2 matching over 7 bases. The CDR3 has 14 residues. Germline V gene data show CDR1 as SGHRS and CDR2 as YFSETQ. J lost 5 bases, V lost 0 bases, and 5 bases had no gene match. CDR3 amino acids: CASSLDLGGDEQYF. CDR3 DNA: TGCGCCAGCAGCTTGGATCTGGGGGGGGACGAGCAGTACTTC.

The V gene is TRBV12-3 or TRBV12-4, the J gene TRBJ1-5, with TRBD1 matching 7 bases. Germline trimming cut 4 bases from V and 6 bases from J; bases unmatched to any gene: 3. The CDR3 consists of 13 residues. CDR3 bases: TGTGCCAGCAGTTCCTCAGGGGGTCAGCCCCAGCATTTT. This codes for CASSSSGGQPQHF.

This clone came up once. V gene TRBV28 combines with J gene TRBJ1-1; tentatively, D is TRBD1 (6 bases). This CDR3 contains 14 residues. V lost 5 bases and J lost 8, with 18 bases in between. CDR1 and CDR2 (germline): MDHEN, SYDVKM. The CDR3 region has the DNA TGTGCCAGCAGTCCAGACAGGTGGGAGATCGAAGCTTTCTTT. Translation gives CASSPDRWEIEAFF.

The chain has TRBV6-5 and TRBJ2-7; D might be TRBD1 (6 bases). Deletions cut 8 bases from V and 3 bases from J, with 11 bases between. The CDR3 consists of 12 residues. Germline values: CDR1 MNHEY, CDR2 SVGAGI. The CDR3 region has the DNA TGTGCCAGCGGAACACAGGGCTACGAGCAGTACTTC. Its protein product is CASGTQGYEQYF.

The chain has TRBV29-1 and TRBJ1-4; no clear D. Trimming cost V 4 bases and J 5 bases, with 5 bases left between them. Germline values: CDR1 SQVTM, CDR2 ANQGSEA. This CDR3 is built from 11 residues. This chain's CDR3 is CSVAENEKLFF. In DNA form, the CDR3 reads TGCAGCGTTGCGGAGAATGAAAAACTGTTTTTT.

The chain couples TRBV5-1 to TRBJ2-1, with 15 bases lining up with TRBD2. J gave up 10 bases and V 2 bases, and 7 bases lay outside the gene matches. Germline CDR1 is SGHRS and CDR2 is YFSETQ. The CDR3 loop spans 16 amino acids. Here the CDR3 reads CASSFTPGLAGGEQFF. The CDR3 DNA is TGCGCCAGCAGCTTCACACCGGGACTAGCGGGGGGCGAGCAGTTCTTC. The full variable domain, rest sourced from reference TRBV5-1 and TRBJ2-1, is KAGVTQTPRYLIKTRGQQVTLSCSPISGHRSVSWYQQTPGQGLQFLFEYFSETQRNKGNFPGRFSGRQFSNSRSEMNVSTLELGDSALYLCASSFTPGLAGGEQFFGPGTRLTVL.

This clone was recorded once. The J gene is TRBJ2-5, the V gene TRBV28; TRBD2 aligns across 9 bases. There are 14 residues in the CDR3. J lost 1 base, V lost 8 bases, and 5 bases had no gene match. In germline, CDR1 is MDHEN, CDR2 SYDVKM. CDR3 coding DNA: TGTGCCAGCCACCCTAGCGGGGTCCAAGAGACCCAGTACTTC. It encodes CASHPSGVQETQYF.

The V and J genes are TRBV6-5 and TRBJ2-5; 13 bases are shared with TRBD2. This CDR3 comprises 15 residues. V lost 5 bases, J lost 4 bases, and 4 bases stayed unmatched. The germline CDR1 and CDR2 sequences are MNHEY and SVGAGI. In DNA, the CDR3 is TGTGCCAGCAGTCACACTAGCGGGGGGGTAGAGACCCAGTACTTC. Translating it yields CASSHTSGGVETQYF.

This chain joins TRBV7-8 and TRBJ2-2, with 7 nucleotides matching TRBD2. Unmatched junction bases numbered 5, after V lost 5 bases and J lost 2 bases. The germline V gene has CDR1 SGHVS and CDR2 FQNEAQ. The CDR3 is 15 amino acids. The CDR3 reads CASSPSGANTGELFF. CDR3 DNA: TGTGCCAGCAGCCCTAGCGGAGCCAACACCGGGGAGCTGTTTTTT.

The chain has TRBV28 and TRBJ1-1; D might be TRBD1 (5 bases). Germline CDR1 and CDR2: MDHEN and SYDVKM. V was trimmed by 6 bases and J by 3 bases, leaving 11 bases between them. This CDR3 is 13 amino acids long. The CDR3 loop reads CASRTPGDTEAFF. CDR3 bases: TGTGCCAGCAGGACACCGGGGGACACTGAAGCTTTCTTT.

This clone was detected only once. Distinct nucleotide sequences in the sample also encode this CDR3. CDR3 bases: TGTGCCAGTAGCCGGGACAGGGGTATTTACGAGCAGTACTTC. Protein sequence: CASSRDRGIYEQYF. This chain uses TRBV19 with TRBJ2-7; 10 bases are a match to TRBD1. The CDR3 sequence is 14 residues long. Germline V gives CDR1 LNHDA, CDR2 SQIVND (reference sequence). V lost 6 bases to trimming and J lost 4 bases; unmatched junction nucleotides: 6.

This clone was detected once. The chain has TRBV11-3 and TRBJ2-1; 8 bases line up with TRBD2. With V trimmed by 5 bases and J by 3 bases, 6 bases remained unmatched. This CDR3 comprises 15 residues. The germline CDR1 and CDR2 sequences are SGHNT and YENEEA. CDR3 region: CASSADSGGYNEQFF. In nucleotides, the CDR3 is TGTGCCAGCAGCGCCGACAGCGGGGGCTACAATGAGCAGTTCTTC.

By proportion, this clone is medium-sized. This rearrangement joins TRBV3-1 (or the pseudogene TRBV3-2) to TRBJ2-7; 10 bases fit TRBD2. CDR1 and CDR2 (germline): LGHDT, YNNKEL (reference sequence). Unmatched junction bases numbered 3, after V lost 2 bases and J lost 2 bases. This CDR3 contains 15 residues. CDR3 sequence (DNA): TGTGCCAGCAGCCAAAATCTAGCGGGGGCCTACGAGCAGTACTTC. This codes for CASSQNLAGAYEQYF.

The V gene is TRBV18, the J gene TRBJ1-3; 7 nucleotides align to TRBD1. After removal of 3 bases from V and 1 base from J, the junction contained 3 bases not matched to a gene. The CDR3 extends over 15 amino acids. From germline, CDR1 is KGHSH and CDR2 LQKENI. Here the CDR3 reads CASSPPGGSGNTIYF. Written as DNA, the CDR3 is TGTGCCAGCTCACCGCCAGGGGGTTCTGGAAACACCATATATTTT.

The chain recombines TRBV28 with TRBJ1-2; TRBD1 aligns across 12 bases. V lost 8 bases to trimming and J lost 8 bases; unmatched junction nucleotides: 9. The germline V gene encodes CDR1 MDHEN and CDR2 SYDVKM. The CDR3 totals 14 residues. This CDR3 is CASYPGQGAKGYTF. CDR3 DNA: TGTGCCAGCTATCCGGGACAGGGGGCTAAAGGCTACACCTTC.

The V gene is TRBV24-1, the J gene TRBJ2-7; 11 bases agree with TRBD1. Germline-derived CDR1 and CDR2 are KGHDR and SFDVKD. Trimming at V came to 3 bases and at J to 7 bases, leaving 7 bases not matched to a gene. The CDR3 is 15 amino acids. Here the CDR3 reads CATSDPGQGETEQYF. The CDR3 nucleotides are TGTGCCACCAGTGATCCGGGACAGGGGGAGACGGAGCAGTACTTC.